A selection of T cell receptor beta chains follows, all from one sample in a study of blood T cell repertoires in COVID-19. Assay used: immunoSEQ multiplex PCR; TCRdb lists only in-frame clones, some missing. The data hold over 70,000 clones, with more than 85% observed a single time. Sequenced material: peripheral blood. These receptors were obtained from a human donor with active COVID-19. The donor label of this sample is uncertain. The conserved cysteine and the conserved F or W are not part of the CDR3 here. Each record gives: V gene, clone size, J gene, CDR3 protein. Clone size appears in some rows only: once, few, many, or a class for an expanded clone.

>TRBV28|once|TRBJ1-2
ASTLTGLGYT
>TRBV7-3|once|TRBJ2-2
ASSSTLAGRTLGELF
>TRBV6-2/TRBV6-3|-|TRBJ2-2
ASSSSWDSTGELF
>TRBV11-3|once|TRBJ2-7
ASSLDGQTYEQY
>TRBV3-1/TRBV3-2|few|TRBJ1-6
ASSHGQGAGKSPLH
>TRBV6-1|-|TRBJ1-2
ASSELGQGGVIYGYT
>TRBV27|once|TRBJ2-7
ASSDGTRAGNEQY
>TRBV20-1|-|TRBJ2-1
SASSRGAGEQF
>TRBV5-1|-|TRBJ2-3
ASSLALAGGTDTQY
>TRBV5-1|-|TRBJ2-7
ASSLEAGRYYEQY
>TRBV10-1|-|TRBJ2-2
ATNGRTSFTGELF
>TRBV6-5|-|TRBJ2-7
ASTHGTSGSEQY
>TRBV6-2/TRBV6-3|-|TRBJ2-3
ASSWRLDTQY
>TRBV2|-|TRBJ1-5
ASRGLSSNQPQH
>TRBV7-3|-|TRBJ2-2
ASSLGGTGVTGELF
>TRBV9|-|TRBJ2-3
ASSLRLADTQY
>TRBV5-1|-|TRBJ2-2
ASSYPGDLNTGELF
>TRBV10-1|-|TRBJ2-5
ARDPGTGAIHQETQY
>TRBV29-1|-|TRBJ2-2
SATGLAGGGGELF
>TRBV10-3|-|TRBJ2-5
AISWKGGGRETQY
>TRBV6-2/TRBV6-3|once|TRBJ2-1
ASSFRQEVTYNEQF
>TRBV2|-|TRBJ1-5
ASRAGSGQPQH
>TRBV6-2/TRBV6-3|-|TRBJ1-1
ASSYPRGDHPGGGSTEAF
>TRBV9|-|TRBJ2-3
ASSTRSGGSTDTQY
>TRBV15|-|TRBJ2-4
ATGRDRVNIQY
>TRBV7-2|-|TRBJ2-5
ASSLLAGGETQY
>TRBV7-9|-|TRBJ2-2
ASGQNTGELF
>TRBV3-1/TRBV3-2|-|TRBJ2-7
ASSQFLAQAYEQY
>TRBV7-4|-|TRBJ2-7
ASSFGPRTGGSYEQY
>TRBV4-1|-|TRBJ1-2
ASSQVEGLDYGYT
>TRBV5-1|-|TRBJ1-1
ASSWQDTNTEAF
>TRBV4-1|-|TRBJ1-3
ASSQGLRETGNTIY
>TRBV3-1/TRBV3-2|-|TRBJ1-2
ASSLTTGASGYT
>TRBV7-7|once|TRBJ2-1
ASSPGSGDYNEQF
>TRBV25-1|few|TRBJ2-7
ASSDPGGAYEQY
>TRBV7-3|-|TRBJ1-5
ASSLSDSLQGTSNQPQH
>TRBV7-9|-|TRBJ2-7
ASSSVLSGAGAYEQY
>TRBV6-5|-|TRBJ1-1
ASSSTKTGGATEAF
>TRBV21-1|-|TRBJ2-1
ASSKVWNRGAYNEQF
>TRBV7-2|-|TRBJ1-2
ASSLAMGQAGGYT
>TRBV19|-|TRBJ2-7
ASSMADSKSYEQY
>TRBV19|-|TRBJ2-1
ASSIRLAANEQF
>TRBV5-8|-|TRBJ2-3
ASSYRGDTQY
>TRBV5-6|-|TRBJ1-2
ASSIGTGYGYT
>TRBV29-1|-|TRBJ2-3
SAAFRLTDTQY
>TRBV19|-|TRBJ2-1
ASSGLAGDVEQF
>TRBV18|-|TRBJ2-5
ASSPLPSGAQETQY